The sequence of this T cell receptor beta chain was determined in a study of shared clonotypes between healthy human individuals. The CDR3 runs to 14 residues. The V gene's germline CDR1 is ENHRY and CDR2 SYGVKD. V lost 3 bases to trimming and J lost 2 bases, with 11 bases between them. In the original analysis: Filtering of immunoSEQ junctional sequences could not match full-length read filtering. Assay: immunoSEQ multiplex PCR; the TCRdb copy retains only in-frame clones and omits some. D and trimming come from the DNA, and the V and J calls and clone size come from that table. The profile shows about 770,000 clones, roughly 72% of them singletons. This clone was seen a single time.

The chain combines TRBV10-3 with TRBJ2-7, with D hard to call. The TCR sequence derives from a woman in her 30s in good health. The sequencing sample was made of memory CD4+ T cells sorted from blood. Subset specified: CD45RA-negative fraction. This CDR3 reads CAISDRTGAYEQYF. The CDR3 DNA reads TGTGCCATCAGTGATCGGACCGGTGCCTACGAGCAGTACTTC.